This T cell receptor (beta chain) was sequenced in a study of blood T cell repertoires in COVID-19 (dated by TCRdb to about 2020). A note on the overall study: Samples covering the acute and convalescent phases of COVID-19 were provided by collaborators in the United States, Italy and Spain. The sample metadata nearly always contained a de-identified subject ID, COVID-19 status, age in years and sex. Deeply sampled blood TCRbeta repertoires from subjects exposed to, actively infected with, or recovered from COVID-19 were included in the dataset. The material from the prospective study consisted of cDNA or gDNA derived from T cells, B-cell-depleted T cells, or PBMCs. Samples came from the ongoing ImmuneRACE study (first 160 participants) plus 1,254 subjects from 6 global collaborators. The repertoires were released in a freely available public database intended as a resource for research on the immune response to SARS-CoV-2. Where available, HLA class I and class II types were obtained from metadata supplied by the sample provider rather than from assay-based typing.

Whole blood was collected in K2EDTA tubes by collaborating institutions according to the institutions' own protocols. For TCRbeta analysis, collaborators shipped samples in one of three forms: frozen whole blood, isolated PBMCs, or DNA extracted from either of those sample types. TCRbeta CDR3 regions were amplified from genomic DNA using the immunoSEQ Assay, a bias-controlled multiplex PCR. Processing in the source paper ran as follows. Nucleated cell counts per sample were estimated from amplification of reference gene primers within the assay. To quantify the absolute abundance of each unique TCRbeta CDR3 rearrangement, sequence reads were collapsed and filtered. For each sample, productive Simpson clonality was calculated as the square root of Simpson's diversity index over productive rearrangements. TCRdb holds this immuneACCESS table with in-frame rearrangements only. Some clones are missing; in checked studies, unresolved V genes explain under half, and the rest has no known cause. The V and J calls and clone size were taken over from that table, and D and trimming were inferred from the DNA. The sample table lists some 50,000 clones, 70% to 85% of them with a count of one. The ten largest clones represent 13% to 15% of the sample.

The CDR3 contains 17 residues, cysteine and phenylalanine counted. The only DNA kept is the CDR3, 51 bases in frame from the first base. After removal of 6 bases from V and 1 base from J, the junction retains 9 bases not matched to a gene. From the germline V gene (reference sequence), CDR1 is SEHNR and CDR2 is FQNEAQ. As concerns this clone: The specificity of this receptor is unknown. Base quality data are lacking; no much larger clone is found one base away.

Overall study outcomes, separate from this receptor: The quantity of clinical and demographic metadata differed by source and by participant and was supplied without curation.

Rearrangement joined TRBV7-9 to TRBJ2-2; the central 9 bases match TRBD2. The clonotype originates from a human donor in a cohort sampled during active COVID-19. Sequenced material: peripheral blood. For the CDR3, the sequence is CASRSTSGGLNTGELFF. At the DNA level, the sequence is TGTGCCAGCAGATCCACGAGCGGGGGGTTGAACACCGGGGAGCTGTTTTTT.